This TCR beta chain was identified during a study of T cells after yellow fever vaccination (dated by TCRdb to between 2019 and 2020). A note on the overall study: The SMART-Seq v4 Ultra Low Input RNA kit was used to prepare libraries from fractions with low cell numbers. To follow T-cell clones before and after primary and booster YFV17D yellow fever vaccination, bulk TCR alpha and beta repertoires were sequenced over time. Two healthy male donors made up the cohort, one aged 18 to 29 years and the other aged 30 to 40 years. Blood was collected at multiple timepoints before and after primary and secondary immunization, and bulk PBMC replicates and cell subsets were isolated.

This clonotype appeared a few times. The target of this receptor is not known. Nothing much larger sits one base from this clone, and base qualities are not available. V sheds 1 base and J sheds 10 bases, leaving 10 bases between their ends. The CDR3 sequence holds 12 residues, the cysteine and phenylalanine included. Here the CDR3 DNA is all that survives: 36 bases in frame from base 1. Based on the germline V gene, the CDR1 and CDR2 sequences are SGHVS and FNYEAQ. TCR cDNA was synthesized by 5'RACE template switching, through which a universal primer site and unique molecular identifiers were introduced. Priming for cDNA synthesis came from both the TCR alpha and TCR beta constant segments. Libraries were amplified in two PCR steps, with sample barcodes and sequencing adapters added in the second step. Sequencing of libraries was performed on Illumina HiSeq 2500 (2x100 bp) or NovaSeq (2x150 bp). In the source study's methods: MIGEC handled demultiplexing of reads and collapsing into UMI consensus sequences, while MiXCR performed V(D)J alignment. Vaccine-responding clonotypes were identified with edgeR using replicate PBMC samples, with FDR below 0.01 and a log2 fold change above 5 up to day 15 being required. Each bulk clonotype received a CD4 or CD8 identity based on whether the sequenced CD4 or CD8 repertoire contained that clonotype at higher abundance. TCRdb redid the processing of the public reads, applying fastp at Q25 and MiXCR, and retained in-frame beta chains. One record per CDR3 amino acid sequence lists the most common genes and DNA. Here the V and J calls rest on TCRdb's processing, not on the authors' analysis. This sample comprises 450,000 to 600,000 distinct CDR3 sequences, about a sixth of them detected only once. The leading ten clones occupy roughly a sixth of the sample.

What this sample's treatment or condition label stands for: live attenuated yellow fever vaccine strain. At every blood-draw timepoint, two biological replicates of bulk PBMCs were collected. A standard Ficoll-Paque protocol was used to isolate PBMCs from peripheral blood. TriZol was used to extract RNA from bulk PBMCs, CD4 and CD8 fractions, and dextramer-positive and dextramer-negative fractions. Overall results and qualifications from the work: FACS-sorted repertoires could contain abundant contaminating clonotypes from the bulk population, so computational filtering was required. Because only two donors were included in the study, the extent to which the findings can be generalized is limited. Compared with the primary T-cell response, the secondary T-cell response was weaker but faster, peaking on day 5 rather than day 15. A small fraction of clonotypes showed up in both the CD4 and CD8 compartments, probably as a result of convergent recombination. Most clones expanded after primary vaccination (roughly 96% of CD4 and around 88% of CD8) were re-detected after the booster, suggesting that broad memory maintenance occurred.

The chain is encoded by TRBV7-6 joined to TRBJ1-1; tentative D gene TRBD1, with 6 bases matching. This sample comprised PBMCs, obtained 4 to 6 days after the first yellow fever vaccination. This receptor was taken from a man between 18 and 29 years old who received the YFV17D yellow fever vaccine. The CDR3 region has the sequence CASSLVQGRAFF. At the DNA level, the sequence is TGTGCCAGCAGCTTAGTACAGGGTCGAGCTTTCTTT.